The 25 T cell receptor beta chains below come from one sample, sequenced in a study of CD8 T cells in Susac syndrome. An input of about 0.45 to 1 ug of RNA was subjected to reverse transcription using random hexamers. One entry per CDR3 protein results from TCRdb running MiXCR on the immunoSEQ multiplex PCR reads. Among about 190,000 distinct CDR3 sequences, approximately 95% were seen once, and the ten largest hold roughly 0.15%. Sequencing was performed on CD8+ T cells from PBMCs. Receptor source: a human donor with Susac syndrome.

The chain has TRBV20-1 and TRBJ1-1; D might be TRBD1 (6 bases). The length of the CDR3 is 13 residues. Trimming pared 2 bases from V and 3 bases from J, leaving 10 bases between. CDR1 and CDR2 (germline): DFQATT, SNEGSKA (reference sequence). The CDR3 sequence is CSARNREYTEAFF. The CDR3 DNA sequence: TGCAGTGCTAGAAACAGGGAGTACACTGAAGCTTTCTTT.

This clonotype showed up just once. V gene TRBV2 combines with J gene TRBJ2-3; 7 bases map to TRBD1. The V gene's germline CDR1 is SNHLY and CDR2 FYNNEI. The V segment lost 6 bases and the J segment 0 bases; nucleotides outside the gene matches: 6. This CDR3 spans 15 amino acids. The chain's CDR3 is CASSPGTVSTDTQYF. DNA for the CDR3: TGTGCCAGCAGCCCCGGGACAGTTAGCACAGATACGCAGTATTTT.

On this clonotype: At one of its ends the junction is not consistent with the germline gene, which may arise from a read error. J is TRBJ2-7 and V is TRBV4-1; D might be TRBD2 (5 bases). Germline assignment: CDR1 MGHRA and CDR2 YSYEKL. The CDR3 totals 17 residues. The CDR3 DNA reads TGCGCCAGTAGCCAAGATCAGCCGGGGATGGTGGCCTACGAGCAGTACTTC. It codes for CASSQDQPGMVAYEQYF.

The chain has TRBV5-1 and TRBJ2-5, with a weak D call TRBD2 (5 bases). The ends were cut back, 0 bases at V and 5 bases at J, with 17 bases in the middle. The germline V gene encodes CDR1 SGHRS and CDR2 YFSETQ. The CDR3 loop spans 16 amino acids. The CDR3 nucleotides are TGCGCCAGCAGCTTGGGAATCGGACCAAGGGAGGAGACCCAGTACTTC. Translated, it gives CASSLGIGPREETQYF.

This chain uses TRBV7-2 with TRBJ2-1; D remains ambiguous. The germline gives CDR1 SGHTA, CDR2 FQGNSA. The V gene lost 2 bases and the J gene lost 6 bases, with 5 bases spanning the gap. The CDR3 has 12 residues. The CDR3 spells CASSLLVNEQFF. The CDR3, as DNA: TGTGCCAGCAGCTTACTGGTCAATGAGCAGTTCTTC.

CDR3 sequence (DNA): TGCAGCGTTGTCACGGGGGCTACCAATCAGCCCCAGCATTTT. Amino acids: CSVVTGATNQPQHF. V is TRBV29-1 and J is TRBJ1-5; weak D call: TRBD1 (6 bases). V was cut by 4 bases and J by 3 bases, with 13 bases left in between. This CDR3 has 14 amino acids. In germline, CDR1 is SQVTM, CDR2 ANQGSEA.

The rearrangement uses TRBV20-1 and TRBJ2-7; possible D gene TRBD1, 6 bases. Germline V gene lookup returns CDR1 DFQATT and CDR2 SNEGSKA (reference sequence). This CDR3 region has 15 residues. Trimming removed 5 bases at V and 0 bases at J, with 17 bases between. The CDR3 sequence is CSADISDRSSYEQYF. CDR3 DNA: TGCAGTGCTGATATAAGCGACAGGAGCTCCTACGAGCAGTACTTC.

The chain's CDR3 is CASSIIQGLNTEAFF. The CDR3 DNA reads TGTGCCAGCAGTATCATACAGGGGTTGAACACTGAAGCTTTCTTT. This chain joins TRBV5-4 and TRBJ1-1, with 7 bases matching TRBD1. This CDR3 spans 15 amino acids. Trimming took 5 bases from V and 0 from J; bases not matched to a gene: 7. The germline V gene has CDR1 SGHNT and CDR2 YYREEE (reference sequence). Complete variable domain (other parts from reference TRBV5-4 and TRBJ1-1): ETGVTQSPTHLIKTRGQQVTLRCSSQSGHNTVSWYQQALGQGPQFIFQYYREEENGRGNFPPRFSGLQFPNYSSELNVNALELDDSALYLCASSIIQGLNTEAFFGQGTRLTVV.

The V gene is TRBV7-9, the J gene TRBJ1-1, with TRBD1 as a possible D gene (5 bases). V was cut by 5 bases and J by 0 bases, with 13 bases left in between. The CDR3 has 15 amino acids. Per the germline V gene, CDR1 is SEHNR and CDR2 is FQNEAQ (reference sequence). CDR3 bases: TGTGCCAGCAGCCCCCCCCGGGGGGTGAACACTGAAGCTTTCTTT. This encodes CASSPPRGVNTEAFF.

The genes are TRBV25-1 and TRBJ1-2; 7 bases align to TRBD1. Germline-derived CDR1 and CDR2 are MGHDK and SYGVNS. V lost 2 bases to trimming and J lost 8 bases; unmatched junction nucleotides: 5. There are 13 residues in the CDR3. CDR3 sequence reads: CASSELDRDGYTF. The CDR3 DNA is TGTGCCAGCAGTGAACTCGACAGGGACGGCTACACCTTC.

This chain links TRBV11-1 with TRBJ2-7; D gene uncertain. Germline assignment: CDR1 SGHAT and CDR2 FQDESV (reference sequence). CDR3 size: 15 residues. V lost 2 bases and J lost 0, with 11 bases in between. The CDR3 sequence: CASSLFEVISYEQYF. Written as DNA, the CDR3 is TGTGCCAGCAGCTTATTCGAGGTCATCTCCTACGAGCAGTACTTC.

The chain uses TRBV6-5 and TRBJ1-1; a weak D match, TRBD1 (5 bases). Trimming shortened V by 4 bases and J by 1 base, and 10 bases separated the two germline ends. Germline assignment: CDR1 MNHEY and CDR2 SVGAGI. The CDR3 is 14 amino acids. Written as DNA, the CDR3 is TGTGCCAGCAGTTTAGAGGGGCCGAACACTGAAGCTTTCTTT. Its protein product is CASSLEGPNTEAFF.

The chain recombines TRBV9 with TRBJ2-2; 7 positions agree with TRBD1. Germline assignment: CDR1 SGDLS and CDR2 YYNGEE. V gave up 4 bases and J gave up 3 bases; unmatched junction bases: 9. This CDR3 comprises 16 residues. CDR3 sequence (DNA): TGTGCCAGCAGCCTTACCGACAGGGCGCACACCGGGGAGCTGTTTTTT. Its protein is CASSLTDRAHTGELFF.

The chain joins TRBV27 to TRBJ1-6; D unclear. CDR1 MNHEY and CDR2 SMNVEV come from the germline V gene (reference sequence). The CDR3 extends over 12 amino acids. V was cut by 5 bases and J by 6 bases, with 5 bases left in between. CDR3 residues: CASSRPNSPLHF. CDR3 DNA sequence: TGTGCCAGCAGTAGACCTAATTCACCCCTCCACTTT.

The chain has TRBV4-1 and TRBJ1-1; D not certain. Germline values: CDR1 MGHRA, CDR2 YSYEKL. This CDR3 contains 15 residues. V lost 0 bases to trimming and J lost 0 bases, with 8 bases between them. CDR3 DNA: TGCGCCAGCAGCCAAGATGAGGGTTTGAACACTGAAGCTTTCTTT. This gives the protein CASSQDEGLNTEAFF.

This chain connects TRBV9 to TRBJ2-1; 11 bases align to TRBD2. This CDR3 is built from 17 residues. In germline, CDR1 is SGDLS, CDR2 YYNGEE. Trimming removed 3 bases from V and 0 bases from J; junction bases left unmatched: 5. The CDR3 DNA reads TGTGCCAGCAGCGCGGGACTAGCGGAGGGCTCCTACAATGAGCAGTTCTTC. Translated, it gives CASSAGLAEGSYNEQFF.

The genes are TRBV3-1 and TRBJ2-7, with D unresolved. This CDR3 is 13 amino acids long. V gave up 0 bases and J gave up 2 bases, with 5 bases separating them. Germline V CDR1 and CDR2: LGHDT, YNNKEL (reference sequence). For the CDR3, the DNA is TGTGCCAGCAGCCAAGAAGAGCCCTACGAGCAGTACTTC. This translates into CASSQEEPYEQYF.

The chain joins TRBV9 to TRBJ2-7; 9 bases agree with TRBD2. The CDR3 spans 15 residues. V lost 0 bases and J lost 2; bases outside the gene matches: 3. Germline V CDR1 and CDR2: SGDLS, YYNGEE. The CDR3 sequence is CASSVAASGTYEQYF. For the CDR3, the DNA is TGTGCCAGCAGCGTAGCGGCTAGCGGGACCTACGAGCAGTACTTC.

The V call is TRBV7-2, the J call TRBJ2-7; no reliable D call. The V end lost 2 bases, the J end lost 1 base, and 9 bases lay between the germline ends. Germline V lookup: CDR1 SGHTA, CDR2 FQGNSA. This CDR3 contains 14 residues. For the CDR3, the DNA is TGTGCCAGCAGCTTAATGGGCGATTCCTACGAGCAGTACTTC. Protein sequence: CASSLMGDSYEQYF.

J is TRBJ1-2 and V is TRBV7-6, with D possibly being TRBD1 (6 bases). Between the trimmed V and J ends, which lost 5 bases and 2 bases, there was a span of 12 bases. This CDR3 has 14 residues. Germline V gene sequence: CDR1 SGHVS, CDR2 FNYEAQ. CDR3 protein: CASSTGTQNYGYTF. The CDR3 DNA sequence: TGTGCCAGCAGCACAGGGACACAGAACTATGGCTACACCTTC.

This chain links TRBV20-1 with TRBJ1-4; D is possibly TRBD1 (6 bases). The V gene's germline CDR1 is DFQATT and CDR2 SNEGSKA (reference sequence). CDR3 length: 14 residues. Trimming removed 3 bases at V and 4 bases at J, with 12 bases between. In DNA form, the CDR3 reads TGCAGTGCTAGCTCGGGGGCGTATAATGAAAAACTGTTTTTT. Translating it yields CSASSGAYNEKLFF.

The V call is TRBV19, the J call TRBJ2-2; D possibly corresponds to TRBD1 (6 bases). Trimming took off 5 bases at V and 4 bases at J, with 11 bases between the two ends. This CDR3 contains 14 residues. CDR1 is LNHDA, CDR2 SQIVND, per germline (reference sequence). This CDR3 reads CASSPGHFTGELFF. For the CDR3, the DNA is TGTGCCAGTAGTCCGGGACACTTCACCGGGGAGCTGTTTTTT.

The CDR3 DNA reads as TGTGCCAGCAGGGGGAGGGTTGATCAGCCCCAGCATTTT. Translating gives CASRGRVDQPQHF. The gene calls are TRBV7-2 and TRBJ1-5; the D is unclear. The CDR3 has 13 amino acids. Trimming shortened V by 6 bases and J by 5 bases, and 11 bases separated the two germline ends. In germline, CDR1 is SGHTA, CDR2 FQGNSA.

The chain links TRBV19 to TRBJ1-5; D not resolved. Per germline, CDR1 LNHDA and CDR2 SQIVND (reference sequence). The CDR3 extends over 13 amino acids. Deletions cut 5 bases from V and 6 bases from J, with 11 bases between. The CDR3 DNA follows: TGTGCCAGTAGTGTGGGCTATCCTCAGCCCCAGCATTTT. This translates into CASSVGYPQPQHF.

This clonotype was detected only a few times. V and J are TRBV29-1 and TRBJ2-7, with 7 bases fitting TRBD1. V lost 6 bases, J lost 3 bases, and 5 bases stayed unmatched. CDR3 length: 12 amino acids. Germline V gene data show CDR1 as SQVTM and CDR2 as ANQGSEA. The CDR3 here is CSVGDRFYEQYF. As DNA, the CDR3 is TGCAGCGTGGGGGACAGATTCTACGAGCAGTACTTC.